What follows are 3 T cell receptor beta chains derived from one specimen sequenced in a study of T cell responses to AZD1222 COVID-19 vaccine. Generated by immunoSEQ multiplex PCR, the TCRdb table keeps only in-frame clones and is missing some. The table lists over 150,000 clones, roughly 93% of them singletons. This sample comprised peripheral blood, obtained 28 days after the second dose of the MenACWY control vaccine. These receptor sequences come from an adult who received the MenACWY meningococcal vaccine as a control.

The V gene is TRBV4-2, the J gene TRBJ1-4; no firm D call. V dropped 4 bases and J dropped 0 bases, with 6 bases sitting between them. This CDR3 has 14 residues. The V gene's germline CDR1 is LGHNA and CDR2 YNFKEQ. The CDR3 reads CASSPQATNEKLFF. CDR3 DNA sequence: TGTGCCAGCAGCCCCCAAGCAACTAATGAAAAACTGTTTTTT.

CDR3 region: CASSVNVRTEAFF. In nucleotides, the CDR3 is TGTGCCAGCAGTGTGAACGTCCGTACTGAAGCTTTCTTT. The V call is TRBV12-3 or TRBV12-4, the J call TRBJ1-1; D unresolved. The CDR3 is made up of 13 amino acids. The germline V and J ends were trimmed by 5 bases and 5 bases, with 12 bases remaining between them.

The V gene is TRBV5-1, the J gene TRBJ1-1, with a tentative D call TRBD1 (5 bases). V dropped 1 base and J dropped 3 bases, with 10 bases sitting between them. From germline, CDR1 is SGHRS and CDR2 YFSETQ. This CDR3 spans 14 amino acids. This CDR3 is CASSLQGRDTEAFF. As DNA, the CDR3 is TGCGCCAGCAGCTTGCAGGGTAGAGACACTGAAGCTTTCTTT.